This T cell receptor beta chain emerged from a study of control samples from healthy donors and cancer patients. Sequencing was performed with immunoSEQ multiplex PCR; in TCRdb, only in-frame clones are kept and a portion is missing. The sample lists 150,000 or so clones, over 90% seen once, with over 2% in the top ten. CDR3 length: 12 amino acids. Germline V gene sequence: CDR1 ENHRY, CDR2 SYGVKD. Trimming shortened V by 6 bases and J by 2 bases, and 7 bases separated the two germline ends. The gene calls are TRBV10-3 and TRBJ1-2, with D hard to call. This receptor was taken from a man aged 50 or older in good health. Material: blood. The CDR3 DNA reads as TGTGCCATCAGCGCAGAAAACTATGGCTACACCTTC. It is translated as CAISAENYGYTF.